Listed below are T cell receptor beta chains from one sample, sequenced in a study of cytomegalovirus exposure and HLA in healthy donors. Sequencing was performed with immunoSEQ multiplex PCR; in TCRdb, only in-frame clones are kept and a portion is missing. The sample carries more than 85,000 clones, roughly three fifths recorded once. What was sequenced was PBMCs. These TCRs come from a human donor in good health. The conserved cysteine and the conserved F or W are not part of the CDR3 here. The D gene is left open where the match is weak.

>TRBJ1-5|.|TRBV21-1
ASSRKNRGPQPQH
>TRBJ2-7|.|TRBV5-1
ASSLGLNSYEQY
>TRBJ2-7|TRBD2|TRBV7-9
ASSLLTSGRYEQY
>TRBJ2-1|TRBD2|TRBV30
AWSSGRAYNEQF
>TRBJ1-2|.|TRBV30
AWITPGQGRYGYT
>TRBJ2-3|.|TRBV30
AWSGGFGAQY
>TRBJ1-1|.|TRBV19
ASSISARVTEAF
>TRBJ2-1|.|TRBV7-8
ASSPQGYNEQF
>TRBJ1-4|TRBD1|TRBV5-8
ASSRDREFHEKLF
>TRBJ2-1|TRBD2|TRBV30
AWSVAGGGWEQF
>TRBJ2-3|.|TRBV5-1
ASSVGRGTDTQY
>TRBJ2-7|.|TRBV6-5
GGSSDYEQY
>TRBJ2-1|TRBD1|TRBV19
ASRVGTGFDEQF
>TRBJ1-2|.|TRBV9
ASSEMPPGLGANYGYT
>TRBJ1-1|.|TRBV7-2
ASSSRVSTEAF
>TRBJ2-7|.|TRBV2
ATRGAGSYEQY
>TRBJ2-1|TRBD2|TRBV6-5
ASSYSTSGMQF
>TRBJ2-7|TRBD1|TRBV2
ASRPGRQGTYEQY